These T cell receptor beta chains were read from a single sample in a study of Graves' ophthalmopathy and Graves' hyperthyroidism. A single record per CDR3 protein comes from TCRdb applying MiXCR to the multiplex PCR reads. The sample holds some 750,000 distinct CDR3 sequences, roughly 40% seen once. The sample taken for sequencing was peripheral blood. The receptors shown here come from an adult man with Graves' ophthalmopathy. The CDR3 runs from the conserved cysteine through the conserved F or W. D genes are given only for firm matches. Expanded clones are given a class, and other clones once, few, many or no size at all.

CDR3 | DNA | V | D | size | J
CASSPTTGTGSHGYTF | TGTGCCAGCTCACCAACAACCGGGACAGGGTCACATGGCTACACCTTC | TRBV9 | TRBD1 | NA | TRBJ1-2
CASSLFLQKTQYF | TGTGCCAGCAGCTTATTTCTACAAAAGACCCAGTACTTC | TRBV7-9 | NA | NA | TRBJ2-5
CASSLGRIATNEKLFF | TGCGCCAGCAGCTTGGGCAGAATTGCAACTAATGAAAAACTGTTTTTT | TRBV5-1 | NA | NA | TRBJ1-4
CASSLSPHSGHLYEQYF | TGCGCCAGCAGCTTGTCCCCCCACAGCGGTCATCTCTACGAGCAGTACTTC | TRBV5-1 | NA | NA | TRBJ2-7
CASRTSGTLISPYEQYF | TGTGCCAGCAGGACCTCCGGGACACTTATTTCCCCGTACGAGCAGTACTTC | TRBV6-5 | NA | NA | TRBJ2-7
CASSLKTYEQYF | TGTGCCAGCAGCCTAAAAACCTACGAGCAGTACTTC | TRBV9 | NA | few | TRBJ2-7
CASSNQKKGVDTEAFF | TGTGCCAGCAGCAACCAAAAGAAAGGCGTGGACACTGAAGCTTTCTTT | TRBV13 | NA | few | TRBJ1-1
CASSPLQDSYEQYF | TGTGCCAGCTCACCATTACAGGACTCCTACGAGCAGTACTTC | TRBV18 | NA | NA | TRBJ2-7
CASSQGQYEKLFF | TGTGCCAGCAGCCAGGGGCAGTATGAAAAACTGTTTTTT | TRBV7-9 | NA | few | TRBJ1-4
CSARSLNWDIEQYF | TGCAGTGCTAGGTCACTAAACTGGGATATAGAGCAGTACTTC | TRBV20-1 | NA | few | TRBJ2-7